Below, 8 T cell receptor beta chains from the same sample are listed, as sequenced in a study of T-cell reconstitution after alpha-beta-depleted transplantation in children. Preparation of the TCRbeta library was carried out with unique molecular identifiers. TCRdb reprocessed the PCR reads via MiXCR and lists one record per CDR3 protein. The top ten hold around 8.2% of the sample, which has fewer than 120,000 distinct CDR3 sequences, 10% seen once. The specimen comprised PBMCs from the stem cell graft donor, sampled from the stem cell graft. The receptors here all came from a human donor who donated a stem cell graft to a child with acute lymphoblastic leukemia.

This clonotype showed up many times. This chain links TRBV18 with TRBJ2-7; maybe TRBD1 (5 bases). In germline, CDR1 is KGHSH, CDR2 LQKENI. Trimming stripped 5 bases from V and 3 bases from J, with 11 bases between. The CDR3 is 13 amino acids. CDR3 protein: CASSATDIYEQYF. The CDR3, as DNA: TGTGCCAGCTCAGCGACAGATATCTACGAGCAGTACTTC.

V gene TRBV7-9 combines with J gene TRBJ1-2; no firm D call. The germline gives CDR1 SEHNR, CDR2 FQNEAQ (reference sequence). This CDR3 is 13 amino acids long. V gave up 4 bases and J gave up 3 bases, with 9 bases separating them. The CDR3 spells CASSSPLDYGYTF. CDR3 sequence (DNA): TGTGCCAGCAGCTCCCCTTTGGACTATGGCTACACCTTC.

This clonotype was recorded at least ten times. The CDR3 loop reads CSARRGRETQYF. DNA of the CDR3: TGCAGTGCTAGACGGGGTCGAGAGACCCAGTACTTC. This rearrangement joins TRBV20-1 to TRBJ2-5; TRBD2 might be the D (5 bases). Trimming took 2 bases from V and 4 from J, leaving 8 bases between them. The CDR3 contains 12 residues. CDR1 and CDR2 from the germline V gene are DFQATT and SNEGSKA (reference sequence).

At least ten counts were recorded for this clonotype. V gene TRBV28 combines with J gene TRBJ2-2, with TRBD2 matching 7 bases. The CDR3 length is 17 residues. Unmatched junction bases numbered 14, after V lost 6 bases and J lost 4 bases. CDR1 is MDHEN and CDR2 is SYDVKM in the germline V gene. Here the CDR3 DNA reads TGTGCCAGCAGACCGATACTAGCGAGAAAATCCACCGGGGAGCTGTTTTTT. As protein: CASRPILARKSTGELFF.

Many counts were recorded for this clonotype. The rearrangement links TRBV5-1 to TRBJ2-7; a possible D gene is TRBD1 (5 bases). V lost 0 bases to trimming and J lost 3 bases, with 13 bases between them. The CDR3 runs to 15 residues. Germline V gives CDR1 SGHRS, CDR2 YFSETQ. The CDR3, as DNA: TGCGCCAGCAGCTTGGAAACGACAGTTCTCTACGAGCAGTACTTC. Translation gives CASSLETTVLYEQYF.

This clonotype was observed at least ten times. The rearrangement uses TRBV5-1 and TRBJ1-3; perhaps TRBD1 as D (6 bases). The CDR3 has 15 amino acids. Germline V gene lookup returns CDR1 SGHRS and CDR2 YFSETQ. Trimming cost V 1 base and J 2 bases, with 10 bases left between them. The CDR3 coding sequence is TGCGCCAGCAGCTTGCTTCAGGGGACTGGAAACACCATATATTTT. This gives the protein CASSLLQGTGNTIYF. Filled out from reference TRBV5-1 and TRBJ1-3, the complete variable domain reads KAGVTQTPRYLIKTRGQQVTLSCSPISGHRSVSWYQQTPGQGLQFLFEYFSETQRNKGNFPGRFSGRQFSNSRSEMNVSTLELGDSALYLCASSLLQGTGNTIYFGEGSWLTVV.

This clonotype was seen at least ten times. The chain employs TRBV5-1 and TRBJ2-7; D remains ambiguous. Looked up from germline, CDR1 is SGHRS and CDR2 is YFSETQ. The CDR3 is 13 amino acids. The germline V and J ends were trimmed by 2 bases and 3 bases, with 9 bases remaining between them. As DNA, the CDR3 is TGCGCCAGCAGCTTCTTAGAGAACTACGAGCAGTACTTC. Translated: CASSFLENYEQYF.

This clonotype was observed many times. J is TRBJ2-5 and V is TRBV6-5; 7 nucleotides agree with TRBD2. The CDR3 consists of 14 residues. V was clipped by 8 bases and J by 0 bases; unmatched bases: 6. In germline, CDR1 is MNHEY, CDR2 SVGAGI. The CDR3 loop reads CASLAATYQETQYF. DNA of the CDR3: TGTGCCAGCCTAGCGGCGACGTACCAAGAGACCCAGTACTTC.